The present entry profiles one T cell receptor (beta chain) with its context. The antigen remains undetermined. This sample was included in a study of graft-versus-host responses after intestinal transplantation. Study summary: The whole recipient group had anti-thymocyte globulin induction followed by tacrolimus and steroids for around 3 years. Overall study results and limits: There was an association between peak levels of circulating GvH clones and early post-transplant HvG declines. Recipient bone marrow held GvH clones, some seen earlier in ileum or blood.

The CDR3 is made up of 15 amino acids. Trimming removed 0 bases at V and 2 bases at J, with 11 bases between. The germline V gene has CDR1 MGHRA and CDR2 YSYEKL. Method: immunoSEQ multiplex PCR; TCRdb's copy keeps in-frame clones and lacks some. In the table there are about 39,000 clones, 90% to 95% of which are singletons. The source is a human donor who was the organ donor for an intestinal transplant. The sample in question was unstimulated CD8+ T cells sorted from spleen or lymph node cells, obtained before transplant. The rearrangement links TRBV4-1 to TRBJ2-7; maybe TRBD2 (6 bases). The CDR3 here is CASSQDWGVPYEQYF. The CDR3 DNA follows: TGCGCCAGCAGCCAAGATTGGGGGGTTCCCTACGAGCAGTACTTC.